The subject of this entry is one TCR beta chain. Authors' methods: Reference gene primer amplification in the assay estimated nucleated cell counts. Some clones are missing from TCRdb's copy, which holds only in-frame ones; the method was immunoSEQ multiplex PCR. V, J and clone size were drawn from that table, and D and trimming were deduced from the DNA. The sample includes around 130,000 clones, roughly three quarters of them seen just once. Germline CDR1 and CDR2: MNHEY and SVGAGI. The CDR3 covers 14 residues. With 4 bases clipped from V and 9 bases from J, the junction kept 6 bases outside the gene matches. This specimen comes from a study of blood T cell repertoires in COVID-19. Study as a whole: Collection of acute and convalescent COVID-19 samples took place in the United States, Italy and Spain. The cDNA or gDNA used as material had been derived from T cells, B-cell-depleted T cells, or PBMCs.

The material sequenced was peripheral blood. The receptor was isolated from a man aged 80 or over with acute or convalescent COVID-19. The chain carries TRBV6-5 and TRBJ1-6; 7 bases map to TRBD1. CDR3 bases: TGTGCCAGCAGTTCGACAGGGTTAGGTTCACCCCTCCACTTT. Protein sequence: CASSSTGLGSPLHF.